Following are 19 T cell receptor beta chains from one sample sequenced in a study of cytomegalovirus exposure and HLA in healthy donors. The PCR used 60 Vbeta and 13 Jbeta primers. Libraries were prepared by immunoSEQ multiplex PCR; TCRdb keeps only in-frame clonotypes and omits some of them. The sample yields 200,000 or so clones, 75% to 80% seen once. The sequencing input was PBMCs. These TCRs come from a woman younger than 45 in good health and CMV-seropositive.

This chain links TRBV11-3 with TRBJ1-1; D is perhaps TRBD1 (6 bases). V was pared by 5 bases and J by 5 bases, with 15 bases between. Germline-derived CDR1 and CDR2 are SGHNT and YENEEA. The CDR3 is 14 residues long. The CDR3 region has the DNA TGTGCCAGCAGCCAAAGGGGGTTGGGAACTGAAGCTTTCTTT. This encodes CASSQRGLGTEAFF. The variable domain in full, completed from reference TRBV11-3 and TRBJ1-1, reads EAGVVQSPRYKIIEKKQPVAFWCNPISGHNTLYWYLQNLGQGPELLIRYENEEAVDDSQLPKDRFSAERLKGVDSTLKIQPAELGDSAVYLCASSQRGLGTEAFFGQGTRLTVV.

V usage is TRBV18 and J usage is TRBJ1-1, with D hard to call. Germline CDR1 reads KGHSH; CDR2 reads LQKENI. The length of the CDR3 is 13 residues. Trimming took off 0 bases at V and 8 bases at J, with 10 bases between the two ends. CDR3 bases: TGTGCCAGCTCACCACCGGGGAGAGTCGAAGCTTTCTTT. Protein sequence: CASSPPGRVEAFF.

This clone was observed a single time. The J gene is TRBJ1-2, the V gene TRBV6-5; no reliable D call. Trimming removed 2 bases from V and 2 bases from J, with 9 bases in between. Germline CDR1 MNHEY, CDR2 SVGAGI. This CDR3 has 14 amino acids. CDR3 bases: TGTGCCAGCAGTTACAGTCCGGGGAACTATGGCTACACCTTC. It codes for CASSYSPGNYGYTF.

V usage is TRBV5-4 and J usage is TRBJ2-4; perhaps TRBD2 as D (5 bases). The CDR3 has 12 residues. Trimming stripped 4 bases from V and 7 bases from J, with 9 bases between. The germline CDR1 and CDR2 sequences are SGHNT and YYREEE (reference sequence). The CDR3 region is CASSAGGNIQYF. The CDR3 DNA reads as TGTGCCAGCAGCGCGGGTGGGAACATTCAGTACTTC.

This chain uses TRBV5-1 with TRBJ1-2; tentative D call: TRBD1 (5 bases). Germline CDR1 and CDR2: SGHRS and YFSETQ. The germline V and J ends were trimmed by 0 bases and 6 bases, with 15 bases remaining between them. The CDR3 loop spans 15 amino acids. CDR3 nucleotide sequence: TGCGCCAGCAGCTTGGTCCCGGGGGGGGATGATGGCTACACCTTC. Protein: CASSLVPGGDDGYTF.

This chain connects TRBV28 to TRBJ2-5; tentative D call: TRBD1 (6 bases). Germline V gene sequence: CDR1 MDHEN, CDR2 SYDVKM. The CDR3 contains 12 residues. V was trimmed by 7 bases and J by 3 bases, leaving 9 bases between them. Written as DNA, the CDR3 is TGTGCCAGCAAAAACAGGGAAGAGACCCAGTACTTC. This translates into CASKNREETQYF.

This chain connects TRBV29-1 to TRBJ2-2, with a possible D match to TRBD1 (6 bases). The CDR3 covers 15 residues. The germline gives CDR1 SQVTM, CDR2 ANQGSEA. V gave up 4 bases and J gave up 3 bases, with 15 bases separating them. CDR3 amino acids: CSVVSQGWDTGELFF. The CDR3 DNA reads TGCAGCGTTGTAAGCCAGGGGTGGGACACCGGGGAGCTGTTTTTT.

This clone showed up just once. The chain employs TRBV7-9 and TRBJ2-7; 13 nucleotides match TRBD2. The V gene end was trimmed by 5 bases and the J gene end by 4 bases; junction bases not matched to a gene: 11. Germline V lookup: CDR1 SEHNR, CDR2 FQNEAQ (reference sequence). The CDR3 spans 17 residues. CDR3 loop: CASSPIRGLAGKYEQYF. In DNA, the CDR3 is TGTGCCAGCAGCCCCATAAGGGGACTAGCGGGGAAGTACGAGCAGTACTTC. Combining the CDR3 with reference TRBV7-9 and TRBJ2-7 gives the whole variable domain DTGVSQNPRHKITKRGQNVTFRCDPISEHNRLYWYRQTLGQGPEFLTYFQNEAQLEKSRLLSDRFSAERPKGSFSTLEIQRTEQGDSAMYLCASSPIRGLAGKYEQYFGPGTRLTVT.

The V gene is TRBV5-4, the J gene TRBJ2-5; maybe TRBD2 (5 bases). Deletions cut 2 bases from V and 1 base from J, with 12 bases between. CDR1 is SGHNT, CDR2 YYREEE, per germline (reference sequence). This CDR3 is built from 15 residues. The CDR3 sequence: CASSFRAGGQETQYF. CDR3 nucleotides: TGTGCCAGCAGCTTTAGGGCGGGCGGCCAAGAGACCCAGTACTTC.

This chain links TRBV7-8 with TRBJ2-1, with 9 bases fitting TRBD2. This CDR3 is built from 15 residues. Germline V gene lookup returns CDR1 SGHVS and CDR2 FQNEAQ. After removal of 4 bases from V and 15 bases from J, the junction contained 16 bases not matched to a gene. The DNA for the CDR3 is TGTGCCAGCAGCTCCCAACGCCTAGCGGGATTCACCTGGTTCTTC. Encoded protein: CASSSQRLAGFTWFF.

The chain combines TRBV7-2 with TRBJ2-3, with 9 bases matching TRBD2. The CDR3 has 16 residues. With V trimmed by 5 bases and J by 4 bases, 10 bases remained unmatched. The germline CDR1 and CDR2 sequences are SGHTA and FQGNSA. Here the CDR3 reads CASSPIGGRAPDTQYF. The CDR3 DNA reads as TGTGCCAGCAGCCCTATTGGCGGGAGGGCCCCAGATACGCAGTATTTT.

The chain carries TRBV2 and TRBJ2-2, with 8 bases that match TRBD2. In germline, CDR1 is SNHLY, CDR2 FYNNEI. Losses at the gene ends were 7 bases for V and 4 bases for J; bases not matched to a gene: 8. The CDR3 is made up of 15 amino acids. Here the CDR3 DNA reads TGTGCCAGCACCCGGACTAGCTTGGGCACCGGGGAGCTGTTTTTT. Translating gives CASTRTSLGTGELFF. The whole variable domain, remainder taken from reference TRBV2 and TRBJ2-2, is EPEVTQTPSHQVTQMGQEVILRCVPISNHLYFYWYRQILGQKVEFLVSFYNNEISEKSEIFDDQFSVERPDGSNFTLKIRSTKLEDSAMYFCASTRTSLGTGELFFGEGSRLTVL.

The chain links TRBV2 to TRBJ1-3; a possible D gene is TRBD1 (6 bases). From germline, CDR1 is SNHLY and CDR2 FYNNEI. CDR3 length: 15 residues. Trimming cost V 6 bases and J 0 bases, with 12 bases left between them. Here the CDR3 reads CASSMRGISGNTIYF. For the CDR3, the DNA is TGTGCCAGCAGCATGAGGGGGATCTCTGGAAACACCATATATTTT.

V usage is TRBV10-2 and J usage is TRBJ2-7, with 10 bases fitting TRBD1. The CDR3 spans 14 residues. Germline V gene lookup returns CDR1 WSHSY and CDR2 SAAADI. V gave up 6 bases and J gave up 4 bases; unmatched junction bases: 6. CDR3 residues: CASRLGQGMYEQYF. CDR3 DNA sequence: TGCGCCAGCAGATTGGGACAGGGGATGTACGAGCAGTACTTC.

This clone was detected only a few times. The genes are TRBV5-6 and TRBJ1-5, with TRBD1 as a possible D gene (5 bases). The germline V gene has CDR1 SGHDT and CDR2 YYEEEE. The CDR3 totals 14 residues. V was trimmed by 1 base and J by 3 bases, leaving 8 bases between them. The CDR3 bases are TGTGCCAGCAGCTTGCAGGGAATCAATCAGCCCCAGCATTTT. Translating it yields CASSLQGINQPQHF.

The chain is built from TRBV30 and TRBJ2-7; D remains ambiguous. Trimming removed 0 bases from V and 5 bases from J, with 8 bases in between. The CDR3 is made up of 12 amino acids. Germline V lookup: CDR1 GTSNPN, CDR2 SVGIG (reference sequence). The CDR3, as DNA: TGTGCCTGGAGTGTACTAAGCCACGAGCAGTACTTC. It translates to CAWSVLSHEQYF.

The chain has TRBV28 and TRBJ2-1; D is undetermined. The CDR3 has 15 residues. The V end lost 6 bases, the J end lost 2 bases, and 14 bases lay between the germline ends. Germline CDR1 and CDR2: MDHEN and SYDVKM. CDR3 protein: CASSNSKLPYNEQFF. DNA for the CDR3: TGTGCCAGCAGCAACTCGAAGCTCCCCTACAATGAGCAGTTCTTC.

The chain combines TRBV5-1 with TRBJ1-1; no reliable D call. The CDR3 is 12 amino acids. CDR1 and CDR2 from the germline V gene are SGHRS and YFSETQ. Deletions cut 0 bases from V and 4 bases from J, with 4 bases between. CDR3 protein: CASSLASTEAFF. The CDR3 DNA reads as TGCGCCAGCAGCTTGGCATCCACTGAAGCTTTCTTT.

The chain couples TRBV30 to TRBJ1-6; 7 bases line up with TRBD1. V dropped 6 bases and J dropped 5; count of bases not matched to a gene: 10. The CDR3 runs to 15 residues. The germline gives CDR1 GTSNPN, CDR2 SVGIG (reference sequence). The CDR3 reads CACSRQGLNNSPLHF. In DNA, the CDR3 is TGTGCCTGCAGCAGACAGGGCTTGAATAATTCACCCCTCCACTTT.